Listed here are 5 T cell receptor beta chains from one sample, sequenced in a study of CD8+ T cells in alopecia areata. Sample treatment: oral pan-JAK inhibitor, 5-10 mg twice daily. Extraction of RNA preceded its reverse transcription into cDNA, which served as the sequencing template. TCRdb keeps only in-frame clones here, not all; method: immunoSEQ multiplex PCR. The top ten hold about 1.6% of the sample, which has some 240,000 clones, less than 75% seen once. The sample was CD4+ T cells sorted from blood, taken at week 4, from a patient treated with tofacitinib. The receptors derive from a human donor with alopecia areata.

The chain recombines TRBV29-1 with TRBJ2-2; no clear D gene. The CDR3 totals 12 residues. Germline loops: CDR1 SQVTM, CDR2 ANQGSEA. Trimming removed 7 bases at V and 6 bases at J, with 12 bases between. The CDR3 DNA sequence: TGCAGCGCCCAGGAACCCCCCGGGGAGCTGTTTTTT. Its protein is CSAQEPPGELFF.

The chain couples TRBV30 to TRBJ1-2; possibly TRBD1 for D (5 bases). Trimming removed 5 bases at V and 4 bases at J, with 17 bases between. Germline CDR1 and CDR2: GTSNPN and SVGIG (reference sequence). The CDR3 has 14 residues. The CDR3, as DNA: TGTGCCTGGGAACAGAACCTGAGGGGCTATGGCTACACCTTC. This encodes CAWEQNLRGYGYTF.

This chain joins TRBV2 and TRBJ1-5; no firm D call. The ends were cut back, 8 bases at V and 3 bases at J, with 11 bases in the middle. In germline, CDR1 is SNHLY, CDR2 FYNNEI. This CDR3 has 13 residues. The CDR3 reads CASGSSYNQPQHF. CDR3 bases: TGTGCCAGCGGTTCCAGTTACAATCAGCCCCAGCATTTT. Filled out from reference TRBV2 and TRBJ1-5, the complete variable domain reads EPEVTQTPSHQVTQMGQEVILRCVPISNHLYFYWYRQILGQKVEFLVSFYNNEISEKSEIFDDQFSVERPDGSNFTLKIRSTKLEDSAMYFCASGSSYNQPQHFGDGTRLSIL.

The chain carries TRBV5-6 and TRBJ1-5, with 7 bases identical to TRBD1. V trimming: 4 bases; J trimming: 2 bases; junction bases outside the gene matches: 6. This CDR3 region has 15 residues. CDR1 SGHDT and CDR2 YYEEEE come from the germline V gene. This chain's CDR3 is CASSPGTAGNQPQHF. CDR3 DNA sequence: TGTGCCAGCAGCCCTGGGACAGCGGGCAATCAGCCCCAGCATTTT.

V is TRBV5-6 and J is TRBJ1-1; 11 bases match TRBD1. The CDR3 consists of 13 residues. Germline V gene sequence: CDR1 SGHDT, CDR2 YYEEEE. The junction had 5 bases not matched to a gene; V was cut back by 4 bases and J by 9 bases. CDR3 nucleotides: TGTGCCAGCAGCCAGGGACAGGGGGTAAAAGCTTTCTTT. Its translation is CASSQGQGVKAFF.